This passage covers 5 T cell receptor beta chains from one sample sequenced in a study of T cell repertoires in cytomegalovirus infection (dated by TCRdb to the late 2010s). Data came from an Illumina HiSeq 1500. Through fastp at Q25 and MiXCR, TCRdb rebuilt clones from the public reads, retaining in-frame beta chains. Duplicate CDR3 protein sequences are folded into a single record with the most common DNA and genes. The sample table records 200,000 to 250,000 distinct CDR3 sequences; roughly 23% of these occur just once. The ten largest clonotypes hold 18% of the sample. The sequencing sample was made of CD8+ T cells from PBMCs. The source is a human donor in good health (CMV status not recorded). Some clones in this sample may be carry-over from other donors' samples.

This clonotype appeared a few times. The chain couples TRBV27 to TRBJ2-5, with TRBD2 matching over 9 bases. The junction had 17 bases not matched to a gene; V was cut back by 3 bases and J by 3 bases. Germline CDR1 and CDR2: MNHEY and SMNVEV (reference sequence). The CDR3 contains 19 residues. CDR3 nucleotide sequence: TGTGCCAGCAGTTTCTATGGGCGGGAGGGCCCGAGGGCGAAAGAGACCCAGTACTTC. This translates into CASSFYGREGPRAKETQYF.

This clonotype came up many times. J is TRBJ2-3 and V is TRBV12-3 or TRBV12-4; no definite D call. CDR3 length: 13 amino acids. The V and J ends lost 3 bases and 0 bases respectively, with 4 bases between them. The CDR3: CASSFGSTDTQYF. As DNA, the CDR3 is TGTGCCAGCAGTTTCGGGAGCACAGATACGCAGTATTTT.

J is TRBJ2-2 and V is TRBV6-2 or TRBV6-3; TRBD2 is a possible D gene (5 bases). The CDR3 runs 15 residues. V was trimmed by 8 bases and J by 6 bases, leaving 19 bases between them. The germline CDR1 and CDR2 sequences are MNHEY and SVGEGT. CDR3 in DNA: TGTGCCAGCCACCCCCCGAATAGCGTCGCCGGGGAGCTGTTTTTT. Its translation: CASHPPNSVAGELFF.

This clonotype has only a few counts. V usage is TRBV7-9 and J usage is TRBJ1-1; 12 nucleotides align to TRBD1. The CDR3 sequence is 17 residues long. Germline lookup yields CDR1 SEHNR and CDR2 FQNEAQ (reference sequence). Trimming took 5 bases from V and 6 from J; bases not matched to a gene: 13. The CDR3 reads CASSTTGQGAREAEAFF. The CDR3 DNA sequence: TGTGCCAGCAGCACTACGGGACAGGGGGCGCGTGAGGCTGAAGCTTTCTTT.

This chain connects TRBV5-4 to TRBJ1-1; the match to TRBD1 covers 7 bases. The germline gives CDR1 SGHNT, CDR2 YYREEE (reference sequence). The CDR3 extends over 14 amino acids. Trimming cost V 0 bases and J 4 bases; bases outside gene matches: 3. The DNA of the CDR3 is TGTGCCAGCAGCTTGGGAGGGGGCCGCACTGAAGCTTTCTTT. Amino acid sequence: CASSLGGGRTEAFF.